These 21 T cell receptor beta chains were all obtained from the same sample, sequenced in a study of T cell responses to AZD1222 COVID-19 vaccine. This table comes from immunoSEQ multiplex PCR, and its TCRdb copy is limited to in-frame clones, with some not included. This sample yields 120,000 or so clones, of which approximately 94% are seen a single time; 2.5% to 3% belongs to the top ten. This material consisted of peripheral blood, taken 28 days after the second AZD1222 dose. The receptors were sampled from an adult who received the AZD1222 COVID-19 vaccine.

This clone was counted a single time. This chain uses TRBV2 with TRBJ2-5; TRBD2 agrees at 11 bases. Germline V gene sequence: CDR1 SNHLY, CDR2 FYNNEI. The CDR3 has 15 amino acids. The trim removed 6 bases at V and 4 bases at J, leaving 7 bases unmatched. The CDR3, as DNA: TGTGCCAGCAGCAAAATAGCGGGGGGGCGAGAGACCCAGTACTTC. It encodes CASSKIAGGRETQYF. Using reference TRBV2 and TRBJ2-5 for the parts outside the CDR3, the full variable domain is EPEVTQTPSHQVTQMGQEVILRCVPISNHLYFYWYRQILGQKVEFLVSFYNNEISEKSEIFDDQFSVERPDGSNFTLKIRSTKLEDSAMYFCASSKIAGGRETQYFGPGTRLLVL.

The rearrangement joins TRBV2 to TRBJ1-6, with a weak D call TRBD1 (6 bases). The CDR3 extends over 19 amino acids. Trimming took off 6 bases at V and 0 bases at J, with 21 bases between the two ends. Germline V gene data show CDR1 as SNHLY and CDR2 as FYNNEI. The DNA for the CDR3 is TGTGCCAGCAGACCTCCCCCGGGACACCGAAACTCCTATAATTCACCCCTCCACTTT. Translating it yields CASRPPPGHRNSYNSPLHF.

The chain links TRBV27 to TRBJ1-5; 7 positions match TRBD1. This CDR3 contains 16 residues. Germline CDR1 reads MNHEY; CDR2 reads SMNVEV (reference sequence). V trimming: 5 bases; J trimming: 1 base; junction bases outside the gene matches: 8. The CDR3 DNA sequence: TGTGCCAGCAGTCCGCACAGGGGATTCAGCAATCAGCCCCAGCATTTT. Residues: CASSPHRGFSNQPQHF.

V and J are TRBV4-1 and TRBJ2-5, with a weak D call TRBD2 (7 bases). V lost 3 bases, J lost 5 bases, and 19 bases lay in between. Germline V lookup: CDR1 MGHRA, CDR2 YSYEKL. The CDR3 sequence is 16 residues long. The CDR3 loop is CASSHGNGGAAETQYF. The DNA for the CDR3 is TGCGCCAGCAGCCACGGAAATGGGGGGGCGGCGGAGACCCAGTACTTC.

The chain links TRBV14 to TRBJ2-7, with a weak D call TRBD2 (7 bases). The germline V gene encodes CDR1 SGHDN and CDR2 FVKESK. The CDR3 has 13 residues. Trimming left V 5 bases short and J 5 bases short, with 13 bases between. CDR3: CASSRGEGHEQYF. The CDR3 nucleotides read TGTGCCAGCAGCAGGGGGGAGGGACACGAGCAGTACTTC.

The genes are TRBV19 and TRBJ1-6, with 10 bases that match TRBD1. This CDR3 has 15 residues. Germline CDR1 is LNHDA and CDR2 is SQIVND (reference sequence). The trim removed 2 bases at V and 10 bases at J, leaving 5 bases unmatched. The CDR3 loop is CASSIRTGGESPLHF. CDR3 in DNA: TGTGCCAGTAGTATACGGACAGGGGGGGAATCACCCCTCCACTTT.

This chain links TRBV5-8 with TRBJ2-3; TRBD2 matches 7 bases. Germline values: CDR1 SGHTS, CDR2 YDEGEE. The V gene end was trimmed by 6 bases and the J gene end by 0 bases; junction bases not matched to a gene: 4. There are 14 residues in the CDR3. CDR3 DNA: TGTGCCAGCACTAGCGGATTAAGCACAGATACGCAGTATTTT. This translates into CASTSGLSTDTQYF. Full variable domain (remainder filled in from reference TRBV5-8 and TRBJ2-3): EAGVTQSPTHLIKTRGQQATLRCSPISGHTSVYWYQQALGLGLQFLLWYDEGEERNRGNFPPRFSGRQFPNYSSELNVNALELEDSALYLCASTSGLSTDTQYFGPGTRLTVL.

This rearrangement joins TRBV14 to TRBJ2-1, with a weak D call TRBD2 (5 bases). The V gene lost 3 bases and the J gene lost 0 bases, with 15 bases spanning the gap. Germline CDR1 SGHDN, CDR2 FVKESK. This CDR3 has 17 residues. CDR3 nucleotides: TGTGCCAGCAGCCATGAAATCGGGGTTAGCTCCTACAATGAGCAGTTCTTC. Protein product: CASSHEIGVSSYNEQFF.

J is TRBJ1-1 and V is TRBV27, with 8 bases fitting TRBD1. The junction had 5 bases not matched to a gene; V was cut back by 5 bases and J by 9 bases. The CDR3 covers 12 residues. Germline V gene sequence: CDR1 MNHEY, CDR2 SMNVEV (reference sequence). CDR3 DNA sequence: TGTGCCAGCAGTCTCCGACAGGGGAAAGCTTTCTTT. Its protein product is CASSLRQGKAFF.

The chain joins TRBV4-1 to TRBJ2-3; 14 bases map to TRBD2. Germline V gene sequence: CDR1 MGHRA, CDR2 YSYEKL. J gave up 3 bases and V 0 bases, and 5 bases lay outside the gene matches. This CDR3 comprises 18 residues. The CDR3 spells CASSQDWTSGRRTDTQYF. The CDR3, as DNA: TGCGCCAGCAGCCAAGATTGGACTAGCGGGAGGCGGACAGATACGCAGTATTTT.

The chain couples TRBV3-1 (or the pseudogene TRBV3-2) to TRBJ2-7, with TRBD1 matching 8 bases. CDR3 length equals 16 residues. The germline V gene encodes CDR1 LGHDT and CDR2 YNNKEL (reference sequence). With 6 bases clipped from V and 6 bases from J, the junction kept 16 bases outside the gene matches. In DNA, the CDR3 is TGTGCCAGCAGTACGATGACAGGGGAGATGGGTAGCGAGCAGTACTTC. Protein sequence: CASSTMTGEMGSEQYF.

This clone was found once. The chain combines TRBV7-8 with TRBJ1-5, with a tentative D call TRBD1 (5 bases). CDR3 length: 14 residues. Trimming removed 5 bases from V and 9 bases from J, with 17 bases in between. In germline, CDR1 is SGHVS, CDR2 FQNEAQ. The CDR3 reads CASSPEGSRRPQHF. The CDR3 DNA reads TGTGCCAGCAGCCCGGAGGGGTCGAGAAGGCCCCAGCATTTT.

This chain links TRBV11-2 with TRBJ1-5; perhaps TRBD1 as D (5 bases). Germline CDR1 and CDR2: SGHAT and FQNNGV. The CDR3 extends over 13 amino acids. V was pared by 3 bases and J by 3 bases, with 6 bases between. The CDR3 DNA is TGTGCCAGCAGCTTGACAGACAATCAGCCCCAGCATTTT. Translating it yields CASSLTDNQPQHF.

The chain combines TRBV19 with TRBJ1-1; possibly TRBD1 for D (6 bases). Trimming pared 8 bases from V and 4 bases from J, leaving 23 bases between. The CDR3 is 16 amino acids. CDR1 is LNHDA and CDR2 is SQIVND in the germline V gene (reference sequence). In DNA, the CDR3 is TGTGCCAGTTCGGACAGAAGTGGCCGCGGTTTCACTGAAGCTTTCTTT. This gives the protein CASSDRSGRGFTEAFF.

The chain employs TRBV4-1 and TRBJ2-3; TRBD2 matches at 12 bases. Germline CDR1 and CDR2: MGHRA and YSYEKL. CDR3 size: 16 residues. J gave up 4 bases and V 3 bases, and 5 bases lay outside the gene matches. CDR3 sequence (DNA): TGCGCCAGCAGCCAGATGCTAGCGGGAGGGTCAGATACGCAGTATTTT. It specifies CASSQMLAGGSDTQYF.

This sequence joins TRBV11-1 and TRBJ1-3; 7 bases are shared with TRBD1. Germline CDR1 is SGHAT and CDR2 is FQDESV (reference sequence). This CDR3 spans 16 amino acids. Trimming at V came to 6 bases and at J to 0 bases, leaving 8 bases not matched to a gene. The CDR3 nucleotides read TGTGCCAGCAGACCAGACAGGGCGACCTCTGGAAACACCATATATTTT. It specifies CASRPDRATSGNTIYF.

V gene TRBV7-6 combines with J gene TRBJ1-2; D gene ambiguous. This CDR3 has 14 amino acids. Germline lookup yields CDR1 SGHVS and CDR2 FNYEAQ. The V and J ends lost 1 base and 6 bases respectively, with 12 bases between them. This CDR3 reads CASSLEAVGHGYTF. Here the CDR3 DNA reads TGTGCCAGCAGCTTAGAAGCAGTAGGGCATGGCTACACCTTC.

This chain joins TRBV4-1 and TRBJ1-4, with D maybe TRBD1 (6 bases). V was trimmed by 2 bases and J by 3 bases, leaving 13 bases between them. Germline V gene data show CDR1 as MGHRA and CDR2 as YSYEKL. The CDR3 runs to 16 residues. CDR3 nucleotides: TGCGCCAGCAGCCAACCCAGGGAGGGGGCTAATGAAAAACTGTTTTTT. It yields the protein CASSQPREGANEKLFF.

J is TRBJ2-7 and V is TRBV7-9; tentatively, D is TRBD1 (5 bases). CDR3 length equals 12 residues. The germline CDR1 and CDR2 sequences are SEHNR and FQNEAQ (reference sequence). V dropped 4 bases and J dropped 4 bases, with 8 bases sitting between them. CDR3 bases: TGTGCCAGCAGCTCAGACAGATACGAGCAGTACTTC. Translated: CASSSDRYEQYF.

V gene TRBV6-5 combines with J gene TRBJ1-6, with no clear D. The V end was cut by 6 bases, the J end by 5 bases, with 14 bases between. Germline V lookup: CDR1 MNHEY, CDR2 SVGAGI. The length of the CDR3 is 15 residues. This CDR3 is CASRRPGFNNSPLHF. In DNA form, the CDR3 reads TGTGCCAGCAGGCGACCGGGATTTAATAATTCACCCCTCCACTTT.

The CDR3: CASSEEGQGAWETQYF. As DNA, the CDR3 is TGTGCCAGCAGTGAAGAGGGACAGGGGGCGTGGGAGACCCAGTACTTC. The chain uses TRBV6-1 and TRBJ2-5, with 12 bases aligning to TRBD1. This CDR3 comprises 16 residues. V was clipped by 1 base and J by 5 bases; unmatched bases: 5. In germline, CDR1 is MNHNS, CDR2 SASEGT.